The entry below gives a single T cell receptor beta chain sequence along with its context. Its specificity is unknown. Germline V lookup: CDR1 KGHSH, CDR2 LQKENI. The CDR3 consists of 15 residues. Trimming took 6 bases from V and 5 from J, leaving 20 bases between them. The data belong to a study of T cell responses to AZD1222 COVID-19 vaccine. Study-wide points: Along spike, vaccine-associated CD4 TCRs were found throughout, with dominance at 160-218 and 743-854. Recipients of AZD1222 seropositive at baseline numbered only 6 or 7.

Clones were sequenced by immunoSEQ multiplex PCR, and TCRdb holds only the in-frame ones, with some missing. The sample has 100,000 to 150,000 clones; over 90% are singletons. The sequenced sample was peripheral blood, obtained on day 0 of AZD1222 vaccination. The receptor was derived from an adult in good health. The V gene is TRBV18, the J gene TRBJ2-7, with D possibly being TRBD2 (5 bases). The CDR3 reads CASSAEGVLVDEQYF. In DNA form, the CDR3 reads TGTGCCAGCTCGGCAGAGGGAGTCCTAGTCGACGAGCAGTACTTC. The whole variable domain, filled in from reference TRBV18 and TRBJ2-7, reads NAGVMQNPRHLVRRRGQEARLRCSPMKGHSHVYWYRQLPEEGLKFMVYLQKENIIDESGMPKERFSAEFPKEGPSILRIQQVVRGDSAAYFCASSAEGVLVDEQYFGPGTRLTVT.